The clone carrying this T cell receptor beta chain was picked up a small number of times. This may come from a read error, since a much larger clone is one base off. CDR1 ENHRY and CDR2 SYGVKD come from the germline V gene. This CDR3 has 15 amino acids. This entry is derived from a study of tumor and adjacent non-tumor tissue in lung cancer. No cell sorting was done before RNA was extracted from the tissue. Distant lung tissue was collected more than 3 cm away from the tumor edge. The library came from three nested PCR rounds adapted from ARM-PCR protocols. Using its own MiXCR run on the multiplex PCR reads, TCRdb lists one record per CDR3 protein. Altogether about 44,000 distinct CDR3 sequences are present, more than 55% being singletons, with the ten largest covering 30%.

This TCR derives from a woman between 65 and 79 years old with non-small cell lung cancer. The chain has TRBV10-3 and TRBJ2-4; D is undetermined. Sequencing used distant non-tumor lung tissue. This chain's CDR3 is CAISDPALAKNVQYF. CDR3 nucleotides: TGTGCCATCAGTGACCCGGCTTTAGCCAAAAACGTTCAGTACTTC.